This TCR beta chain was documented in a study of vaccination and CD4 T cells after COVID-19. Study conclusions and caveats: Median SARS-CoV-2-reactive clonotype numbers went from 21 to 38; this increase was not significant.

As concerns this clonotype: Its antigen is still unknown.

The Oncomine TCR Beta short-read assay sequenced DNA from cultured CD4+ T cells. TCRdb fed the PCR reads into MiXCR, producing one record per CDR3 protein. The table lists about 24,000 distinct CDR3 sequences, 30% of them singletons. The germline gives CDR1 DFQATT, CDR2 SNEGSKA (reference sequence). CDR3 length: 18 residues. V lost 4 bases, J lost 1 base, and 9 bases stayed unmatched. Time point here: late sampling 161 to 241 days after vaccination in a few convalescent patients. The treatment is: approximately nine-day PBMC culture with coronavirus spike peptide pools or control peptides (ViraFEST assay).

The receptor was isolated from a human donor who had recovered from COVID-19. Specimen: CD4+ T cells from blood, cultured in vitro, collected about 7 months after SARS-CoV-2 vaccination. The chain is built from TRBV20-1 and TRBJ2-1, with 14 bases fitting TRBD2. This chain's CDR3 is CSANGLAGGGGSYNEQFF. The DNA of the CDR3 is TGCAGTGCTAACGGACTAGCGGGAGGAGGGGGGTCCTACAATGAGCAGTTCTTC.